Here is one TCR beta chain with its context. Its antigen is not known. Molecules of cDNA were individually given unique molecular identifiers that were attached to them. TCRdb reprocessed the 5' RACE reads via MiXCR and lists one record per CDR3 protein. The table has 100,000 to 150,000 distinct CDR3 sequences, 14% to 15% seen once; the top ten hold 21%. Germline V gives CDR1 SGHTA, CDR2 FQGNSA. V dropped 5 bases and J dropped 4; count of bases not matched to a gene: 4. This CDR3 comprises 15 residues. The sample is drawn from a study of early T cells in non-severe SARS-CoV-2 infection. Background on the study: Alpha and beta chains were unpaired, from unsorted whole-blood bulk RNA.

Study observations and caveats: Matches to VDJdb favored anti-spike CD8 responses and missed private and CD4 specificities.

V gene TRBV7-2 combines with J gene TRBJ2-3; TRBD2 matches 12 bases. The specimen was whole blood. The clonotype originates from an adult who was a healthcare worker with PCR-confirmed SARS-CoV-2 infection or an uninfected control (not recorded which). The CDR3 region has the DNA TGTGCCAGCAGCCGGACTAGCGGGGAGGCAGATACGCAGTATTTT. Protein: CASSRTSGEADTQYF.